This section outlines one T cell receptor (beta chain) sequence together with its context. The PCR had 60 Vbeta and 13 Jbeta primers. Per the authors' pipeline: In a later analysis, of 79 million or so unique beta chains, roughly 9.9 million appeared in at least two donors. The protocol was immunoSEQ multiplex PCR, while the TCRdb copy is restricted to in-frame clones and leaves out a portion. The V and J calls and clone size come from that table; D and trimming were worked out from the DNA. The table has 200,000 to 250,000 clones, more than 75% seen once. The data stem from a study of cytomegalovirus exposure and HLA in healthy donors. V gave up 3 bases and J gave up 9 bases; unmatched junction bases: 9. CDR3 length equals 15 residues. Germline V CDR1 and CDR2: SGHTA, FQGNSA.

The sequenced material came from PBMCs. The source of this sequence is a human donor in good health. J is TRBJ2-1 and V is TRBV7-2; 9 nucleotides agree with TRBD2. CDR3: CASSLGGRADGEQFF. The CDR3 nucleotides are TGTGCCAGCAGCTTGGGCGGGAGGGCTGATGGTGAGCAGTTCTTC.